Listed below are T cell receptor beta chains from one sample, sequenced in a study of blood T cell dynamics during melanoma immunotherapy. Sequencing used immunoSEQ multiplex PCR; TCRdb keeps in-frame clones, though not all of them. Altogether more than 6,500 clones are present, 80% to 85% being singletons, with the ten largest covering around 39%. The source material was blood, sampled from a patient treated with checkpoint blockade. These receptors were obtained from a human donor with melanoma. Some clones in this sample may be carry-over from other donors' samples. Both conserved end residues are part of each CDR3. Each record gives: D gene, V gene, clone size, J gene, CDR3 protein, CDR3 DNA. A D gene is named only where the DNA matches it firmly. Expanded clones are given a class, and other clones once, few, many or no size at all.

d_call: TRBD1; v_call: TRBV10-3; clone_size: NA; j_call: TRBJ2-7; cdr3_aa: CAISGGQGTVEQYF; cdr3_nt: TGTGCCATCAGTGGGGGACAGGGGACCGTAGAGCAGTACTTC
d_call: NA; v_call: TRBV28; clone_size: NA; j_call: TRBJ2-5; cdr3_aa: CASREPLHQETQYF; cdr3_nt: TGTGCCAGCAGGGAGCCGCTCCACCAAGAGACCCAGTACTTC
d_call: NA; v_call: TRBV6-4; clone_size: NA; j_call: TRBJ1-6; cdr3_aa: CASSDPSSSYNSPLHF; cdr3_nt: TGTGCCAGCAGTGACCCCTCGAGCTCCTATAATTCACCCCTCCACTTT
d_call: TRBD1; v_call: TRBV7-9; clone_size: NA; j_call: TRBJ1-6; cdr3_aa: CASSKRQGVNSPLHF; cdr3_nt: TGTGCCAGCAGCAAACGACAGGGAGTGAATTCACCCCTCCACTTT
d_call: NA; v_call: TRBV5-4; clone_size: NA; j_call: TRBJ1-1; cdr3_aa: CASSQDSIEAFF; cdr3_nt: TGTGCCAGCAGCCAGGACTCAATTGAAGCTTTCTTT
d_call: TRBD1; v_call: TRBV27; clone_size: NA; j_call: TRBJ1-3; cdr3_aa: CASRMTGGNTIYF; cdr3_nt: TGTGCCAGCAGGATGACAGGGGGAAACACCATATATTTT
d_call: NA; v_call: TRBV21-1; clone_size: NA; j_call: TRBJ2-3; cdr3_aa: CASSKARGGSGATDTQYF; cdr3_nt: TGTGCCAGCAGCAAAGCGCGAGGTGGTAGCGGGGCCACAGATACGCAGTATTTT
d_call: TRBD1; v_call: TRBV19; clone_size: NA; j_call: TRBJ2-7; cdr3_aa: CASGTGRSYEQYF; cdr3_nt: TGTGCCAGTGGGACAGGGAGAAGCTACGAGCAGTACTTC
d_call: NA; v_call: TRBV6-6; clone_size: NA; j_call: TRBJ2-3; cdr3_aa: CASSYSVRGGPDTQYF; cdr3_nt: TGTGCCAGCAGTTACTCGGTTAGGGGGGGCCCAGATACGCAGTATTTT
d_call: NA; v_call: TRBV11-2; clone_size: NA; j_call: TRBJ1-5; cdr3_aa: CASSLAGDQPQHF; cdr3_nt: TGTGCCAGCAGCTTGGCAGGGGATCAGCCCCAGCATTTT
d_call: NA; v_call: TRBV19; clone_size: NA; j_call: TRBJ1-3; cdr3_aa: CASGSSGNTIYF; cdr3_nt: TGTGCCAGCGGGAGCTCTGGAAACACCATATATTTT
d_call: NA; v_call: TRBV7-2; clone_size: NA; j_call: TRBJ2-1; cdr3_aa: CASSSYRSEQFF; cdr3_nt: TGTGCCAGCAGCTCCTACCGATCTGAGCAGTTCTTC
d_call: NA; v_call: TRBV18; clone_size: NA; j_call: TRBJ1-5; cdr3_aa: CASSPARNSNQPQHF; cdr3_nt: TGTGCCAGCTCACCAGCGAGAAATAGCAATCAGCCCCAGCATTTT
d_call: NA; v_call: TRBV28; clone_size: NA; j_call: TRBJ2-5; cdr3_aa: CASSFESGRPQETQYF; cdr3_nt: TGTGCCAGCAGTTTTGAGTCGGGGAGGCCGCAAGAGACCCAGTACTTC
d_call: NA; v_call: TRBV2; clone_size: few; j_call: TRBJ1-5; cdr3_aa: CASRPTGQPQHF; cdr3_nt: TGTGCCAGCAGGCCCACAGGGCAGCCCCAGCATTTT
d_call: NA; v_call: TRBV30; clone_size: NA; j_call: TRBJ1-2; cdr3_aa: CAWIPPGGYGYTF; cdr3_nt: TGTGCCTGGATCCCCCCCGGAGGGTATGGCTACACCTTC
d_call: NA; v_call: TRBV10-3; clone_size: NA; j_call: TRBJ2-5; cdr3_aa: CAISETRETQYF; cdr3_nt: TGTGCCATCAGTGAGACCAGGGAGACCCAGTACTTC
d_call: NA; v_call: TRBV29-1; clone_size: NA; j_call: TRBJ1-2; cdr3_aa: CSVGDGMDYGYTF; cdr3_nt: TGCAGCGTGGGGGACGGAATGGACTATGGCTACACCTTC
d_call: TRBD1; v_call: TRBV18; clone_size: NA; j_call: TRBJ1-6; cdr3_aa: CASSHGTGQINSPLHF; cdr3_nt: TGTGCCAGCTCACATGGGACAGGGCAGATTAATTCACCCCTCCACTTT
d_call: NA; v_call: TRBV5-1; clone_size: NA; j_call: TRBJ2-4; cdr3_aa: CASSPGRTELAKNIQYF; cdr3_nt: TGCGCCAGCAGCCCGGGGCGGACAGAGCTAGCCAAAAACATTCAGTACTTC
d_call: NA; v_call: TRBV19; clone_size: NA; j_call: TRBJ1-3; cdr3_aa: CASSMGLYSGNTIYF; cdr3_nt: TGTGCCAGTAGTATGGGACTCTACTCTGGAAACACCATATATTTT
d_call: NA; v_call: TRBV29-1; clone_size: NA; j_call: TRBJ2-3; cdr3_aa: CSTDTDTQYF; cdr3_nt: TGCAGCACTGATACAGATACGCAGTATTTT
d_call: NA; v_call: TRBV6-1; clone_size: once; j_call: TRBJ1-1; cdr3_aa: CASSSTENTEAFF; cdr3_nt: TGTGCCAGCAGTTCGACAGAGAACACTGAAGCTTTCTTT
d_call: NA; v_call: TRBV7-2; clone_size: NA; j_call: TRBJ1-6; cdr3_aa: CASSSHSPLHF; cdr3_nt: TGTGCCAGCAGCTCGCATTCACCCCTCCACTTT
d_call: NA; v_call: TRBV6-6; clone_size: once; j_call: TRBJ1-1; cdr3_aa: CASRGVYTEAFF; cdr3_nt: TGTGCCAGCAGGGGGGTTTACACTGAAGCTTTCTTT
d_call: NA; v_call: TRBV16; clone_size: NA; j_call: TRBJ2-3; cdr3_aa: CASSQSRVITDTQYF; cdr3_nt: TGTGCCAGCAGCCAATCGCGAGTCATTACAGATACGCAGTATTTT
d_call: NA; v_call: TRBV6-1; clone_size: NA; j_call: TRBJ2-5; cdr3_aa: CASSGGGQKETQYF; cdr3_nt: TGTGCCAGCAGCGGGGGGGGACAGAAAGAGACCCAGTACTTC
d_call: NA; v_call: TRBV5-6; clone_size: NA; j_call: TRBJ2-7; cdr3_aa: CASSLLTGYYEQYF; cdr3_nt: TGTGCCAGCAGCCTCCTGACAGGCTACTACGAGCAGTACTTC
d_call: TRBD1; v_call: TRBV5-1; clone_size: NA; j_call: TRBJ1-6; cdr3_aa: CASSLRQSGTGDSPLHF; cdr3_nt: TGCGCCAGCAGCTTGCGTCAATCCGGGACAGGGGATTCACCCCTCCACTTT
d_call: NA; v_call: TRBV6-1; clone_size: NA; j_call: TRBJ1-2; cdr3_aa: CASSEAFPSSGYGYTF; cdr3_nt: TGTGCCAGCAGTGAAGCGTTTCCTTCGAGCGGCTATGGCTACACCTTC
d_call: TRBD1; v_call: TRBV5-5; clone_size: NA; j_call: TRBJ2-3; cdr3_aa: CASSLAGTGGTDTQYF; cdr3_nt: TGTGCCAGCAGCTTGGCCGGGACAGGTGGCACAGATACGCAGTATTTT
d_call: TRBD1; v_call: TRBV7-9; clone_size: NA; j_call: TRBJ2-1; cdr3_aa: CASSSQGAYEQFF; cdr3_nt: TGTGCCAGCAGCTCCCAGGGGGCCTATGAGCAGTTCTTC
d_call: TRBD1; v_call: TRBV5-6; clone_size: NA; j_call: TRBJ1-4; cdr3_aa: CASSRTGNNEKLFF; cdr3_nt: TGTGCCAGCAGCCGGACAGGGAATAATGAAAAACTGTTTTTT
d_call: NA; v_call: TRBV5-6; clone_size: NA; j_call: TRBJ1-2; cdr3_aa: CASSPRGPNYGYTF; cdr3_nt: TGTGCCAGCAGCCCCCGGGGACCGAACTATGGCTACACCTTC
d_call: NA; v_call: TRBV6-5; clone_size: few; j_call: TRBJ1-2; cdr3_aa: CASSPDRNYGYTF; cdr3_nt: TGTGCCAGCAGTCCGGACAGAAACTATGGCTACACCTTC
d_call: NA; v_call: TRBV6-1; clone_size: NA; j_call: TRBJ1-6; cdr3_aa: CASNPGRYSPLHF; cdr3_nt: TGTGCCAGCAACCCAGGGAGATACTCACCCCTCCACTTT
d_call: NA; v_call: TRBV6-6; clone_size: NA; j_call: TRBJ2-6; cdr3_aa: CASSPQGSGANVLTF; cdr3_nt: TGTGCCAGCAGTCCTCAGGGATCTGGGGCCAACGTCCTGACTTTC
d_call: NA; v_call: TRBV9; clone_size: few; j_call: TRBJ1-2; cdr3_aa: CASSVEYGGQAYTF; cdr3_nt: TGTGCCAGCAGCGTAGAGTATGGAGGGCAGGCCTACACCTTC
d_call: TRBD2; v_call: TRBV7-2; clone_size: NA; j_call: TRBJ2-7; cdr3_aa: CASSLAHQRGGLYEQYF; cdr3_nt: TGTGCCAGCAGCTTAGCGCACCAGCGGGGGGGCCTATACGAGCAGTACTTC
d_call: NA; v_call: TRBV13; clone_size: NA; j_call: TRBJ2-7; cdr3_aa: CASSSHDNFYEQYF; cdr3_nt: TGTGCCAGCAGCTCCCACGACAATTTCTACGAGCAGTACTTC
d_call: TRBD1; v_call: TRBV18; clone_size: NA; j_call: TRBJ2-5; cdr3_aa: CASSTGQVQETQYF; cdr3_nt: TGTGCCAGCTCAACCGGACAGGTCCAAGAGACCCAGTACTTC
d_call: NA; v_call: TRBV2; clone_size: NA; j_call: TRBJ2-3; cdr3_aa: CASSGPGRSTDTQYF; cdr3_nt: TGTGCCAGCAGTGGACCGGGACGGAGCACAGATACGCAGTATTTT
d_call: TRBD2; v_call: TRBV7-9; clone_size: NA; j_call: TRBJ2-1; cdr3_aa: CASSQWASGRQYNEQFF; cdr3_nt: TGTGCCAGCAGCCAATGGGCTAGCGGGAGGCAATACAATGAGCAGTTCTTC
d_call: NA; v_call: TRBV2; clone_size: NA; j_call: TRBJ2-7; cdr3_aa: CASSVFQTYEQYF; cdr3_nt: TGTGCCAGCAGCGTATTCCAGACCTACGAGCAGTACTTC
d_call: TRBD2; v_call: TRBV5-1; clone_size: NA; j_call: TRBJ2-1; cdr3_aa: CASSPRLAGGVNEQFF; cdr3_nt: TGCGCCAGCAGCCCCCGTTTAGCGGGAGGAGTAAATGAGCAGTTCTTC
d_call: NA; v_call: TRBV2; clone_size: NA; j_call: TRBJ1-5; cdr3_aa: CASSDRVGNQPQHF; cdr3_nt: TGTGCCAGCAGTGATAGGGTGGGGAATCAGCCCCAGCATTTT
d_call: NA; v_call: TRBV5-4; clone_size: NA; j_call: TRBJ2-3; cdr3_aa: CASSSPGFSTDTQYF; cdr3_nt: TGTGCCAGCAGCTCTCCGGGATTTAGCACAGATACGCAGTATTTT
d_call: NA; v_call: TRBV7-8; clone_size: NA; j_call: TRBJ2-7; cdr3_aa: CASRDGNLDYEQYF; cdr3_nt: TGTGCCAGCAGGGACGGGAACCTAGACTACGAGCAGTACTTC
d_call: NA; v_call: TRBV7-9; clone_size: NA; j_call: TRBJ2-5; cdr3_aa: CASSLDEDQETQYF; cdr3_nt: TGTGCCAGCAGCTTAGACGAGGATCAAGAGACCCAGTACTTC
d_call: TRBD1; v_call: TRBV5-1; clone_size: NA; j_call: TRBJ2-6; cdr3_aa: CASSAGTGTSGANVLTF; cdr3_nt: TGCGCCAGCAGCGCCGGGACAGGGACCTCTGGGGCCAACGTCCTGACTTTC
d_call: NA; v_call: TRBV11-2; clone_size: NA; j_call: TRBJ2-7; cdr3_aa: CASSSPSYEQYF; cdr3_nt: TGTGCCAGCAGCTCCCCCAGCTACGAGCAGTACTTC
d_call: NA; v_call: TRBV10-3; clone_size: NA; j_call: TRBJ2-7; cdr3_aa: CAISESPGAAYEQYF; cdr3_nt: TGTGCCATCAGTGAGTCGCCAGGGGCGGCCTACGAGCAGTACTTC
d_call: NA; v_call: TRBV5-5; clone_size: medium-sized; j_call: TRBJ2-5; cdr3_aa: CASSLAVAPTDGDQYF; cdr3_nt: TGTGCCAGCAGCTTGGCCGTCGCACCAACAGACGGGGACCAGTACTTC
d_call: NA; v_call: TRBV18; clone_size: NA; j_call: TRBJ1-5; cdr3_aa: CASSPEQPQHF; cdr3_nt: TGTGCCAGCTCACCGGAGCAGCCCCAGCATTTT